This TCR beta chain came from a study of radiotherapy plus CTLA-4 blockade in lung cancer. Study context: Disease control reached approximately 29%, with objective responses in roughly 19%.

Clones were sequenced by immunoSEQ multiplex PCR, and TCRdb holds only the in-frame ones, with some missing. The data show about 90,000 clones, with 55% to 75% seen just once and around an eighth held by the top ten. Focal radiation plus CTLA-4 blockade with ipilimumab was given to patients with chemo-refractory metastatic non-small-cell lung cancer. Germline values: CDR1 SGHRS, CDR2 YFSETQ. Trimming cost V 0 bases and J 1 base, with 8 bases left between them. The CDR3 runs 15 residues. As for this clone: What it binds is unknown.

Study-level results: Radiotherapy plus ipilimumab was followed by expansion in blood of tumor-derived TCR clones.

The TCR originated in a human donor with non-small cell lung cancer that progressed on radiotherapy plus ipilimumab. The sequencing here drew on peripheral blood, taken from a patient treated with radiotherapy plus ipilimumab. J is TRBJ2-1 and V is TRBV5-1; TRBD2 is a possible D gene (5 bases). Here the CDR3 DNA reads TGCGCCAGCAGCTTGGACAGCGGATCCTACAATGAGCAGTTCTTC. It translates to CASSLDSGSYNEQFF. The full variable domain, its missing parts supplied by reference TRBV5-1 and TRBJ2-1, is KAGVTQTPRYLIKTRGQQVTLSCSPISGHRSVSWYQQTPGQGLQFLFEYFSETQRNKGNFPGRFSGRQFSNSRSEMNVSTLELGDSALYLCASSLDSGSYNEQFFGPGTRLTVL.